This T cell receptor beta chain emerged from a study of T-cell memory formation after mild COVID-19. TCRdb ran MiXCR on the 5' RACE reads and lists one entry per CDR3 protein. The repertoire includes 200,000 or so distinct CDR3 sequences, 15% to 20% of them detected once, and about 2.1% sits in the top ten. Study-wide results and limits: There was no confirmation that second-wave clones peaking on day 37 were SARS-CoV-2 specific.

This clonotype was observed a few times. What it binds is unknown. Looked up from germline, CDR1 is SGHRS and CDR2 is YFSETQ. The V end lost 0 bases, the J end lost 1 base, and 14 bases lay between the germline ends. The CDR3 runs to 16 residues. This chain uses TRBV5-1 with TRBJ2-7; D not certain. This TCR was recovered from an adult woman who had mild COVID-19 (a few samples of this study predate the infection). Cell type and time point are not known. The sequenced material came from PBMCs or a T cell subset sorted from them (not recorded which). Written as DNA, the CDR3 is TGCGCCAGCAGCTTGGGGGGTGCTGCTCTATCCTACGAGCAGTACTTC. This codes for CASSLGGAALSYEQYF.